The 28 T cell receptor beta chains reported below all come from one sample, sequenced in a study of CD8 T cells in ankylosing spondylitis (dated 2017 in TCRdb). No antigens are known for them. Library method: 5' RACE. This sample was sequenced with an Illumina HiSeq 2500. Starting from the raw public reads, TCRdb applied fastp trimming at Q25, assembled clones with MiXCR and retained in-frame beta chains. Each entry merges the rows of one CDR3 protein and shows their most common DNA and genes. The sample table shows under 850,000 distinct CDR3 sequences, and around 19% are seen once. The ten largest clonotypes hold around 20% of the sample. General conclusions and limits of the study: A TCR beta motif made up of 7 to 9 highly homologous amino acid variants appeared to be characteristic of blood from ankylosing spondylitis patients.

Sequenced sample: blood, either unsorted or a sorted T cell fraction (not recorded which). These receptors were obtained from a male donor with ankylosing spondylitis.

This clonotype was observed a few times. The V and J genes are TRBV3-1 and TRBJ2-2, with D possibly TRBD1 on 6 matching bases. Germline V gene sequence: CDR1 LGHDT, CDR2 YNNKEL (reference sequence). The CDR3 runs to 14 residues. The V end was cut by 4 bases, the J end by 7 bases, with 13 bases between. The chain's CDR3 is CASSRRGPGGELFF. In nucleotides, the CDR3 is TGTGCCAGCAGCCGCAGGGGACCTGGCGGGGAGCTGTTTTTT.

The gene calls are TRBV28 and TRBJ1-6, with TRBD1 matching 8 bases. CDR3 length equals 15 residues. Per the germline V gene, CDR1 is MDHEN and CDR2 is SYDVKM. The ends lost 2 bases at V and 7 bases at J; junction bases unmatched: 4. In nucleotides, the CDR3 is TGTGCCAGCAGTTTAGAGGACAGGGCAAATTCACCCCTCCACTTT. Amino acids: CASSLEDRANSPLHF.

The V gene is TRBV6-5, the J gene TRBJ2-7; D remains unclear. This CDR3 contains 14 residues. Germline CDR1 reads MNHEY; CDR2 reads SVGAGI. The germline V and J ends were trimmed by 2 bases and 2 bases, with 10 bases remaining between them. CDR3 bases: TGTGCCAGCAGTTACCTGGGCCCAACCTACGAGCAGTACTTC. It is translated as CASSYLGPTYEQYF.

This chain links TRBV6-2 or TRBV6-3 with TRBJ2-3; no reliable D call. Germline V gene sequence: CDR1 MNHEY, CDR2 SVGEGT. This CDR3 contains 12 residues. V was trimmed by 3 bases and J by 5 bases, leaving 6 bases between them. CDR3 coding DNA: TGTGCCAGCAGTTATTGGTTAGATACGCAGTATTTT. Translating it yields CASSYWLDTQYF.

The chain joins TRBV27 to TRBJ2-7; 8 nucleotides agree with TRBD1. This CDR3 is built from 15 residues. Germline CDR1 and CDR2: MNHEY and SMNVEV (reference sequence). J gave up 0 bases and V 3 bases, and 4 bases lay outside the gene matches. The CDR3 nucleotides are TGTGCCAGCAGTTTGGGGACAGGCCCCTCCTACGAGCAGTACTTC. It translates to CASSLGTGPSYEQYF.

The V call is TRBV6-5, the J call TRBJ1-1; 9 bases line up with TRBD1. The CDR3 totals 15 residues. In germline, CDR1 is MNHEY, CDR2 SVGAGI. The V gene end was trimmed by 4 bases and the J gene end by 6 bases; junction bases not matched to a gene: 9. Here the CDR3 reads CASSSPRTGAAEAFF. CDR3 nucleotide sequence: TGTGCCAGCAGTTCTCCAAGGACAGGGGCGGCTGAAGCTTTCTTT.

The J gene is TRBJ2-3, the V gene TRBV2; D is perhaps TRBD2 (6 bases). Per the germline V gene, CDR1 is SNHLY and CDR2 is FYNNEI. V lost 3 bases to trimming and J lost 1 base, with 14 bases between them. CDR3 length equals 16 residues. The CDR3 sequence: CASSDPGTPRTDTQYF. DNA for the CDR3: TGTGCCAGCAGTGACCCCGGGACTCCACGCACAGATACGCAGTATTTT.

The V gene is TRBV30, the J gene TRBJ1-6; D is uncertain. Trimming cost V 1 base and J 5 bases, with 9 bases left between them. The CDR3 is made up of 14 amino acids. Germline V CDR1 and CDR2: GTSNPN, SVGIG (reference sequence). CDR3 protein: CAWSASTNNSPLHF. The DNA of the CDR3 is TGTGCCTGGAGTGCCAGCACAAATAATTCACCCCTCCACTTT.

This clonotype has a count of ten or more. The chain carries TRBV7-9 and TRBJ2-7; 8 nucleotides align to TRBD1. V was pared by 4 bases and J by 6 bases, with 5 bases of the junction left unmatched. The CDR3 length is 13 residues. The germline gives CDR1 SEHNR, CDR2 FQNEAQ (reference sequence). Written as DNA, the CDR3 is TGTGCCAGCAGCTCCCGGACAGGGCCCGAGCAGTACTTC. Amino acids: CASSSRTGPEQYF.

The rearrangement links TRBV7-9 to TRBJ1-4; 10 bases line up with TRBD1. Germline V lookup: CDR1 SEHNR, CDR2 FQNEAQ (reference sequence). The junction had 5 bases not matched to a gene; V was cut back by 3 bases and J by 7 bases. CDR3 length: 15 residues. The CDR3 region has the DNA TGTGCCAGCAGCTTGGGACAGGGGATGGTTGAAAAACTGTTTTTT. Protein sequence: CASSLGQGMVEKLFF.

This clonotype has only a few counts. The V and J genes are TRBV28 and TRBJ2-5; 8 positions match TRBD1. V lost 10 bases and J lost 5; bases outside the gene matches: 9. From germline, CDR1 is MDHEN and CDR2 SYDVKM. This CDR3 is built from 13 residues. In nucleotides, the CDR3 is TGTGCCACCGGACAGGGAGGCGACGAGACCCAGTACTTC. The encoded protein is CATGQGGDETQYF.

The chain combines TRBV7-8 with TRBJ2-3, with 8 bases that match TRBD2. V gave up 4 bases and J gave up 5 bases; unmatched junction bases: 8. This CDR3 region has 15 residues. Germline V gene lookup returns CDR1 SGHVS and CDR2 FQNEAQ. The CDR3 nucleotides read TGTGCCAGCAGCTCCGCCGGGACTAGGTTAGATACGCAGTATTTT. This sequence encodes CASSSAGTRLDTQYF.

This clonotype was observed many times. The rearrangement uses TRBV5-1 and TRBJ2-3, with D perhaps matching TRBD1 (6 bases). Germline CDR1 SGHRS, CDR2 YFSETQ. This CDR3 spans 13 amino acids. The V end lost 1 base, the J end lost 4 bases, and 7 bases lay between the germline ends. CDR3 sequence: CASSLTGSDTQYF. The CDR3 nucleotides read TGCGCCAGCAGCTTGACAGGGTCAGATACGCAGTATTTT.

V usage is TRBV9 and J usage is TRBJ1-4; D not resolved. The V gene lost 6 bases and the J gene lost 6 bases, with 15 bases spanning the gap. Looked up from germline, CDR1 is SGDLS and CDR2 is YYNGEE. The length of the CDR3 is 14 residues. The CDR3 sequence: CASTPRGLHEKLFF. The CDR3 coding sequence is TGTGCCAGCACCCCCCGAGGGTTACATGAAAAACTGTTTTTT.

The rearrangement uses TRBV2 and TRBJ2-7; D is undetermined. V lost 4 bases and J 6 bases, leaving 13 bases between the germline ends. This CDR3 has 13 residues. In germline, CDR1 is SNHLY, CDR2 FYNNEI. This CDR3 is CASSAIDYGEQYF. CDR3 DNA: TGTGCCAGCAGTGCGATTGATTATGGCGAGCAGTACTTC.

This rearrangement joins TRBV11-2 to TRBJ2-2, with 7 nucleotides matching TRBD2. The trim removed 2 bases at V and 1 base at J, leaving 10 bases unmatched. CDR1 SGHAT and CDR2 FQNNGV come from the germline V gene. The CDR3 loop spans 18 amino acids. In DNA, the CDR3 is TGTGCCAGCAGCTTACTTTGGCTAGCGGATCAGAACACCGGGGAGCTGTTTTTT. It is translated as CASSLLWLADQNTGELFF.

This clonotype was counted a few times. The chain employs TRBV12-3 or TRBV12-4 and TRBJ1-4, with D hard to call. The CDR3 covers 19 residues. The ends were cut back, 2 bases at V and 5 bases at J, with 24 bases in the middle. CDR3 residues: CASSLIRRPRRVLNEKLFF. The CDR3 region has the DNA TGTGCCAGCAGTTTAATCAGGCGTCCCCGGCGGGTACTAAATGAAAAACTGTTTTTT.

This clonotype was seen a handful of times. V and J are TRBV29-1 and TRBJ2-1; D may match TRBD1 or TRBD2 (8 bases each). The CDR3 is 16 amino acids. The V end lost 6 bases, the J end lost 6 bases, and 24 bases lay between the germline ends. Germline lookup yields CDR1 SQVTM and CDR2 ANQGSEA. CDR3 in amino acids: CSVQPGRGQAANEQFF. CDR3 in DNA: TGCAGCGTACAACCCGGGAGGGGACAGGCGGCCAATGAGCAGTTCTTC.

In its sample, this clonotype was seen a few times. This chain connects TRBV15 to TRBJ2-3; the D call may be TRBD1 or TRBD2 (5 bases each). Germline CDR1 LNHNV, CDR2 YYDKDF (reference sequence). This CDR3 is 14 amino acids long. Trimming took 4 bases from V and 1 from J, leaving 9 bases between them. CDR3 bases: TGTGCCACCAGCATGGGGCGGGGCACAGATACGCAGTATTTT. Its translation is CATSMGRGTDTQYF.

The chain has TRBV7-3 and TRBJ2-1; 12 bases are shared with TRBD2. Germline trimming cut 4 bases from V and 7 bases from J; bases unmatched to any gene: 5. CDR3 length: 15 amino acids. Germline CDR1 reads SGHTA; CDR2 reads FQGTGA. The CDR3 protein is CASSSPGTSGNEQFF. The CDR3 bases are TGTGCCAGCAGCTCCCCCGGGACTAGCGGGAATGAGCAGTTCTTC.

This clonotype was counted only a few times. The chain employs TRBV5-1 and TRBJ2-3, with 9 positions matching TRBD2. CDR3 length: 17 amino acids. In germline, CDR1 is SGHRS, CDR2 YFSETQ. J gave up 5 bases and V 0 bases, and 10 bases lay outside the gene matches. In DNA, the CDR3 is TGCGCCAGCAGCTTGGTTAGCGGGGGTCCCACGGGAGATACGCAGTATTTT. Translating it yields CASSLVSGGPTGDTQYF.

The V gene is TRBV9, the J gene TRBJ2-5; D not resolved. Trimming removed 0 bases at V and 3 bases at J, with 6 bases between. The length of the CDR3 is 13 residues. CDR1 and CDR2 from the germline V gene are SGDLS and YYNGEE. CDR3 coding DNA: TGTGCCAGCAGCGTAGATCCGGAAGAGACCCAGTACTTC. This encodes CASSVDPEETQYF.

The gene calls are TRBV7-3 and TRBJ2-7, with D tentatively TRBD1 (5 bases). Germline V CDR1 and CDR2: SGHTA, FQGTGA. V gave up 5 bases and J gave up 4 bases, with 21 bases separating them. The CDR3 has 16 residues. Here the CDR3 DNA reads TGTGCCAGCAGCGTCTGCCGACAGAGTTATGGATACGAGCAGTACTTC. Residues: CASSVCRQSYGYEQYF.

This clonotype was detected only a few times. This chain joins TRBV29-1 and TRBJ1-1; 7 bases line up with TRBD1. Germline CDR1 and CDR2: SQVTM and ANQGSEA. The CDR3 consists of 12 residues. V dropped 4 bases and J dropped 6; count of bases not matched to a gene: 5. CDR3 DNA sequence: TGCAGCGTTGGACAGGGTGAGGCTGAAGCTTTCTTT. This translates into CSVGQGEAEAFF.

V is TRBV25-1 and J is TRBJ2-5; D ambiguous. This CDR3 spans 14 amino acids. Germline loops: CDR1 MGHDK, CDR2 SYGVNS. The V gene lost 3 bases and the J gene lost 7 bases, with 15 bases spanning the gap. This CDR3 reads CASSEGMGLGTQYF. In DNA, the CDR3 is TGTGCCAGCAGTGAGGGCATGGGCTTGGGGACCCAGTACTTC.

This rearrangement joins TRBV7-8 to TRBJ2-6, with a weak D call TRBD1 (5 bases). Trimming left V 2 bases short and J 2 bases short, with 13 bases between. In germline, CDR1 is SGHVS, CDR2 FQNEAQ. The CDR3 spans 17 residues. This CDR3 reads CASSLQGFGTGANVLTF. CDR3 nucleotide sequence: TGTGCCAGCAGCTTACAGGGTTTTGGGACTGGGGCCAACGTCCTGACTTTC.

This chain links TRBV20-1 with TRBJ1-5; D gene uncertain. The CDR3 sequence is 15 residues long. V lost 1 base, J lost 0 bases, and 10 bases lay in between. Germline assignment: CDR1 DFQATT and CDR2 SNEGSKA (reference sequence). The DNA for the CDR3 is TGCAGTGCTAGAGGACTTGCGGATAGCAATCAGCCCCAGCATTTT. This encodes CSARGLADSNQPQHF.

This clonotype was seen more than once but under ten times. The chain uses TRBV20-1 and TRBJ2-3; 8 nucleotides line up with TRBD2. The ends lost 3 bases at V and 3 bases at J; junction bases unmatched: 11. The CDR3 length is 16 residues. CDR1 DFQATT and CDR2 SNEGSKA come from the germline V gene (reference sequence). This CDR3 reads CSARSGGGVPTDTQYF. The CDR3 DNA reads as TGCAGTGCTAGGTCCGGGGGGGGCGTACCAACAGATACGCAGTATTTT.